This T cell receptor (beta chain) was obtained from a study of response to subunit inactivated influenza vaccine. The CDR3 extends over 14 amino acids. The trim removed 5 bases at V and 12 bases at J, leaving 10 bases unmatched. Germline assignment: CDR1 SGHTA and CDR2 FQGNSA. TCRdb fed the RT-PCR reads into MiXCR, producing one record per CDR3 protein. The sample records about 540,000 distinct CDR3 sequences, around 25% being singletons. These data were also reused for a study on T cells expressing NK-cell markers. That source reports: Template switching by 5'RACE with UMIs generated the TCR beta cDNA. Dominant NKG2C+ clonotypes were found to form 1.0-7.0% of CD8+ T cells in 5 or 6 donors.

This receptor was obtained from a man in his forties or fifties who received an inactivated influenza vaccine. This specimen was CD4+ T cells sorted from PBMCs, taken about 12 days after vaccination. This chain links TRBV7-2 with TRBJ2-2, with 9 bases lining up with TRBD1. CDR3 sequence (DNA): TGTGCCAGCAGCCCGTCCCGGGACAGGGAACAGCTGTTTTTT. Protein product: CASSPSRDREQLFF.